Following are 31 T cell receptor beta chains from one sample sequenced in a study of CD8+ T cells in alopecia areata. The treatment is: oral pan-JAK inhibitor, 5-10 mg twice daily. RNA was isolated and reverse transcribed to cDNA, the sequencing template. Assay: immunoSEQ multiplex PCR; the TCRdb copy retains only in-frame clones and omits some. The data show about 140,000 clones, 65% to 90% seen once. The specimen comprised CD8+ T cells sorted from blood, sampled at week 4, from a patient treated with tofacitinib. These receptor sequences come from a human donor with alopecia areata.

This rearrangement joins TRBV7-8 to TRBJ2-3; TRBD2 aligns across 11 bases. Trimming at V came to 0 bases and at J to 6 bases, leaving 11 bases not matched to a gene. CDR3 length: 18 residues. Germline CDR1 and CDR2: SGHVS and FQNEAQ. CDR3 DNA: TGTGCCAGCAGCTTAGCGGTGGCTAGCGGGGGGTACGGCGATACGCAGTATTTT. Its protein product is CASSLAVASGGYGDTQYF. The entire variable domain, with the rest obtained from reference TRBV7-8 and TRBJ2-3, is as follows: GAGVSQSPRYKVAKRGQDVALRCDPISGHVSLFWYQQALGQGPEFLTYFQNEAQLDKSGLPSDRFFAERPEGSVSTLKIQRTQQEDSAVYLCASSLAVASGGYGDTQYFGPGTRLTVL.

The chain uses TRBV4-1 and TRBJ2-1; 7 positions agree with TRBD2. Germline CDR1 and CDR2: MGHRA and YSYEKL. V shed 7 bases, J shed 2 bases, and the junction held 8 bases outside the gene matches. The length of the CDR3 is 15 residues. The CDR3 DNA reads as TGCGCCAGCAACCCGACCAGCGGGACCTACAATGAGCAGTTCTTC. Amino acids: CASNPTSGTYNEQFF.

This clone turned up a few times. The chain joins TRBV7-8 to TRBJ2-2; 9 bases fit TRBD2. This CDR3 spans 16 amino acids. V gave up 0 bases and J gave up 4 bases; unmatched junction bases: 3. Germline V CDR1 and CDR2: SGHVS, FQNEAQ. DNA of the CDR3: TGTGCCAGCAGCTTAGCCACTAGCGGGCCCACCGGGGAGCTGTTTTTT. This encodes CASSLATSGPTGELFF. Looking up the rest from reference TRBV7-8 and TRBJ2-2 gives the full variable domain: GAGVSQSPRYKVAKRGQDVALRCDPISGHVSLFWYQQALGQGPEFLTYFQNEAQLDKSGLPSDRFFAERPEGSVSTLKIQRTQQEDSAVYLCASSLATSGPTGELFFGEGSRLTVL.

A few counts support this clone. The gene calls are TRBV5-8 and TRBJ2-4; 7 bases agree with TRBD2. V was pared by 4 bases and J by 0 bases, with 16 bases of the junction left unmatched. The germline V gene encodes CDR1 SGHTS and CDR2 YDEGEE. The CDR3 is made up of 19 amino acids. CDR3 in amino acids: CASSQHRDYHWVAKNIQYF. The CDR3 nucleotides read TGTGCCAGCAGCCAACACCGGGACTACCATTGGGTAGCCAAAAACATTCAGTACTTC.

V usage is TRBV19 and J usage is TRBJ2-7; 8 bases line up with TRBD2. The germline V gene has CDR1 LNHDA and CDR2 SQIVND (reference sequence). This CDR3 is 14 amino acids long. V lost 4 bases and J lost 7; bases outside the gene matches: 9. Here the CDR3 reads CASSTLVGTREQYF. In nucleotides, the CDR3 is TGTGCCAGTAGTACTTTGGTGGGGACTAGAGAGCAGTACTTC.

The chain combines TRBV6-5 with TRBJ2-2; D is undetermined. This CDR3 has 15 residues. The V and J ends lost 4 bases and 1 base respectively, with 10 bases between them. In germline, CDR1 is MNHEY, CDR2 SVGAGI. The CDR3 sequence is CASSLGSWNTGELFF. CDR3 DNA: TGTGCCAGCAGTTTGGGCAGTTGGAACACCGGGGAGCTGTTTTTT.

The table lists this clone with a few counts. The V call is TRBV13, the J call TRBJ1-1, with a weak D call TRBD1 (5 bases). Germline V CDR1 and CDR2: PRHDT, FYEKMQ (reference sequence). Deletions cut 1 base from V and 7 bases from J, with 7 bases between. The CDR3 covers 12 residues. The CDR3 DNA is TGTGCCAGCAGCTTAGAAGGGGTTGAAGCTTTCTTT. The encoded protein is CASSLEGVEAFF.

This clone appeared a single time. This chain links TRBV11-2 with TRBJ2-5; tentatively, D is TRBD1 (5 bases). The CDR3 spans 16 residues. The germline gives CDR1 SGHAT, CDR2 FQNNGV. Trimming stripped 5 bases from V and 1 base from J, with 17 bases between. The DNA for the CDR3 is TGTGCCAGCAGCCCCACTCCACAGGCGGCCCAAGAGACCCAGTACTTC. This codes for CASSPTPQAAQETQYF.

This rearrangement joins TRBV7-2 to TRBJ2-5; 8 bases agree with TRBD2. The CDR3 sequence is 20 residues long. The V gene's germline CDR1 is SGHTA and CDR2 FQGNSA. V shed 0 bases and J 5 bases; nucleotides not matched to a gene: 20. Here the CDR3 DNA reads TGTGCCAGCAGCTTAGCGCCCGGTATGGCCGGGGGGGCTCATAAGGAGACCCAGTACTTC. Protein: CASSLAPGMAGGAHKETQYF.

The genes are TRBV4-3 and TRBJ2-7; TRBD2 might be the D (5 bases). The CDR3 loop spans 14 amino acids. Germline V gene sequence: CDR1 LGHNA, CDR2 YSLEER. V lost 1 base and J lost 0, with 7 bases in between. The CDR3 protein is CASSQVEGSYEQYF. For the CDR3, the DNA is TGCGCCAGCAGCCAAGTAGAGGGCTCCTACGAGCAGTACTTC.

The V call is TRBV27, the J call TRBJ2-1; D is perhaps TRBD2 (6 bases). There are 15 residues in the CDR3. Germline V gene sequence: CDR1 MNHEY, CDR2 SMNVEV (reference sequence). Trimming pared 5 bases from V and 5 bases from J, leaving 16 bases between. CDR3 in amino acids: CASSGGPHGNNEQFF. CDR3 DNA sequence: TGTGCCAGCAGTGGAGGGCCGCACGGGAACAATGAGCAGTTCTTC.

The chain uses TRBV7-8 and TRBJ2-5, with 7 nucleotides matching TRBD1. V trimming: 5 bases; J trimming: 6 bases; junction bases outside the gene matches: 12. This CDR3 has 15 amino acids. The germline CDR1 and CDR2 sequences are SGHVS and FQNEAQ. CDR3 loop: CASSPGQTGPKTQYF. The CDR3 DNA sequence: TGTGCCAGCAGCCCAGGGCAGACAGGGCCGAAGACCCAGTACTTC.

The genes are TRBV7-9 and TRBJ2-7; perhaps TRBD1 as D (6 bases). V lost 8 bases and J lost 7, with 15 bases in between. The CDR3 contains 12 residues. Germline V gene sequence: CDR1 SEHNR, CDR2 FQNEAQ (reference sequence). The CDR3: CASSKGGGEQYF. DNA of the CDR3: TGTGCCAGCTCCAAAGGGGGTGGTGAGCAGTACTTC.

This clone was observed a single time. The chain has TRBV27 and TRBJ2-7; D remains ambiguous. Germline CDR1 MNHEY, CDR2 SMNVEV (reference sequence). This CDR3 has 13 amino acids. V lost 5 bases and J 6 bases, leaving 14 bases between the germline ends. The CDR3 here is CASSPRTFGEQYF. The CDR3 nucleotides are TGTGCCAGCAGTCCTAGGACGTTCGGCGAGCAGTACTTC.

The chain combines TRBV19 with TRBJ1-5, with TRBD1 matching over 11 bases. Looked up from germline, CDR1 is LNHDA and CDR2 is SQIVND (reference sequence). The CDR3 has 14 residues. V shed 6 bases, J shed 5 bases, and the junction held 3 bases outside the gene matches. The CDR3 nucleotides are TGTGCCAGTAGCGGACAGGGGGCTGATCAGCCCCAGCATTTT. This gives the protein CASSGQGADQPQHF.

To note about this clone: The junction does not match germline at one end; this may be a read error. The V call is TRBV29-1, the J call TRBJ1-2; 7 bases are shared with TRBD1. Germline V gene data show CDR1 as SQVTM and CDR2 as ANQGSEA. The CDR3 totals 13 residues. CDR3 loop: CSVPTGSDYGHTF. The CDR3 nucleotides are TGCAGCGTCCCGACAGGGTCGGACTATGGCCACACCTTC.

This clone was detected once. V and J are TRBV7-2 and TRBJ2-5, with D possibly matching TRBD2 (6 bases). This CDR3 is built from 15 residues. CDR1 SGHTA and CDR2 FQGNSA come from the germline V gene. Trimming stripped 5 bases from V and 5 bases from J, with 18 bases between. CDR3 amino acids: CASSPAGGLSETQYF. CDR3 bases: TGTGCCAGCAGCCCCGCTGGGGGGTTATCGGAGACCCAGTACTTC.

This clone occurred a few times. Other DNA sequences in the sample encode the same CDR3. The genes are TRBV5-6 and TRBJ2-5; TRBD2 is a possible D gene (6 bases). V was shortened by 0 bases and J by 3 bases, with 9 bases between the two germline ends. Germline CDR1 is SGHDT and CDR2 is YYEEEE. This CDR3 is built from 14 residues. The CDR3, as DNA: TGTGCCAGCAGCTTGGTCGGGGGAGAAGAGACCCAGTACTTC. Its translation is CASSLVGGEETQYF.

The rearrangement links TRBV4-1 to TRBJ2-5; 9 bases align to TRBD2. V was pared by 0 bases and J by 6 bases, with 8 bases of the junction left unmatched. The CDR3 spans 16 residues. Germline V gene sequence: CDR1 MGHRA, CDR2 YSYEKL. CDR3 protein: CASSQEGGGAGKTQYF. The CDR3 DNA reads TGCGCCAGCAGCCAAGAAGGCGGGGGGGCCGGAAAGACCCAGTACTTC.

The CDR3 DNA sequence: TGCAGCGTTGTGTTCCTAGCGGGGATCCTCGGGGGCACAGATACGCAGTATTTT. Protein sequence: CSVVFLAGILGGTDTQYF. The rearrangement links TRBV29-1 to TRBJ2-3; 9 nucleotides align to TRBD2. With 4 bases clipped from V and 1 base from J, the junction kept 15 bases outside the gene matches. CDR3 size: 18 residues. From germline, CDR1 is SQVTM and CDR2 ANQGSEA.

This chain joins TRBV5-8 and TRBJ1-5; 7 nucleotides align to TRBD1. Germline V gives CDR1 SGHTS, CDR2 YDEGEE. The CDR3 is 16 residues long. Trimming removed 4 bases from V and 4 bases from J; junction bases left unmatched: 11. Here the CDR3 reads CASSHPPPGGNQPQHF. The CDR3 DNA reads TGTGCCAGCAGCCATCCGCCGCCAGGGGGGAATCAGCCCCAGCATTTT. Filled out from reference TRBV5-8 and TRBJ1-5, the complete variable domain reads EAGVTQSPTHLIKTRGQQATLRCSPISGHTSVYWYQQALGLGLQFLLWYDEGEERNRGNFPPRFSGRQFPNYSSELNVNALELEDSALYLCASSHPPPGGNQPQHFGDGTRLSIL.

About this clone: A far larger clone is off by one base, so a read error is likely. This chain connects TRBV11-2 to TRBJ1-2; TRBD1 matches at 9 bases. The CDR3 loop spans 13 amino acids. The V gene end was trimmed by 1 base and the J gene end by 6 bases; junction bases not matched to a gene: 0. Germline CDR1 reads SGHAT; CDR2 reads FQNNGV. Here the CDR3 reads CASSLGTGDGYTF. As DNA, the CDR3 is TGTGCCAGCAGCTTAGGGACAGGGGATGGCTACACCTTC.

This sequence joins TRBV4-3 and TRBJ2-3; 16 bases fit TRBD2. Germline V gives CDR1 LGHNA, CDR2 YSLEER. CDR3 size: 21 residues. J lost 2 bases, V lost 0 bases, and 11 bases had no gene match. CDR3 region: CASSQDWLGLAGGLNTDTQYF. CDR3 DNA: TGCGCCAGCAGCCAAGACTGGCTGGGACTAGCGGGGGGGCTGAACACAGATACGCAGTATTTT.

The sample holds one count of this clone. V gene TRBV19 combines with J gene TRBJ2-5; TRBD1 agrees at 11 bases. The CDR3 is 17 amino acids. V trimming: 11 bases; J trimming: 2 bases; junction bases outside the gene matches: 16. Germline assignment: CDR1 LNHDA and CDR2 SQIVND (reference sequence). CDR3 nucleotides: TGTGCCGACAGTGGGGTGAGGACAGGGGGCCAACAAGAGACCCAGTACTTC. Protein product: CADSGVRTGGQQETQYF.

Comments on this clone: At the DNA level, this CDR3 is encoded by other sequences in the same sample as well. The chain carries TRBV2 and TRBJ2-3; D is unresolved. The V and J ends lost 7 bases and 2 bases respectively, with 7 bases between them. Germline lookup yields CDR1 SNHLY and CDR2 FYNNEI. This CDR3 is built from 12 residues. The CDR3 DNA follows: TGTGCCAGCACGTCATCCACAGATACGCAGTATTTT. This translates into CASTSSTDTQYF.

The gene calls are TRBV21-1 and TRBJ1-4; TRBD1, the table's D call, lacks a check against the DNA. TRBV21-1 is classified as a pseudogene. The CDR3 sequence is 16 residues long. CDR3 bases: TGTGCCAGCAGCTGGCAGGGGGCTTTGAGGAATGAAAAACTGTTTTTT. It specifies CASSWQGALRNEKLFF.

To note about this clone: This specimen includes other DNA sequences encoding the same CDR3. The chain couples TRBV7-9 to TRBJ1-2, with D uncertain. Germline CDR1 reads SEHNR; CDR2 reads FQNEAQ (reference sequence). V lost 1 base and J lost 3, with 6 bases in between. This CDR3 is built from 13 residues. The CDR3 region is CASSLGGHYGYTF. Here the CDR3 DNA reads TGTGCCAGCAGCTTAGGGGGTCACTATGGCTACACCTTC.

This clone has ten or more counts. This chain links TRBV6-1 with TRBJ2-6; tentatively, D is TRBD2 (5 bases). Germline values: CDR1 MNHNS, CDR2 SASEGT. V was shortened by 1 base and J by 1 base, with 5 bases between the two germline ends. The length of the CDR3 is 15 residues. Here the CDR3 reads CASSEERSGANVLTF. As DNA, the CDR3 is TGTGCCAGCAGTGAAGAGCGGTCTGGGGCCAACGTCCTGACTTTC.

The sample holds one count of this clone. V usage is TRBV20-1 and J usage is TRBJ2-3; no clear D gene. The germline V gene has CDR1 DFQATT and CDR2 SNEGSKA (reference sequence). There are 11 residues in the CDR3. V shed 2 bases and J shed 4 bases, with 4 bases lying between them. CDR3 protein: CSARWSDTQYF. DNA of the CDR3: TGCAGTGCTAGATGGTCAGATACGCAGTATTTT.

The chain uses TRBV5-6 and TRBJ1-1; the D is unclear. This CDR3 region has 13 residues. V was pared by 3 bases and J by 2 bases, with 8 bases between. In germline, CDR1 is SGHDT, CDR2 YYEEEE. The CDR3: CASSSEFNTEAFF. The CDR3, as DNA: TGTGCCAGCAGCTCGGAGTTCAACACTGAAGCTTTCTTT.

This clone has only a few counts. V is TRBV13 and J is TRBJ2-5, with D uncertain. Germline V gene lookup returns CDR1 PRHDT and CDR2 FYEKMQ (reference sequence). Deletions cut 5 bases from V and 5 bases from J, with 6 bases between. This CDR3 spans 11 amino acids. CDR3 DNA sequence: TGTGCCAGCAGCAGTCGGGAGACCCAGTACTTC. It encodes CASSSRETQYF.